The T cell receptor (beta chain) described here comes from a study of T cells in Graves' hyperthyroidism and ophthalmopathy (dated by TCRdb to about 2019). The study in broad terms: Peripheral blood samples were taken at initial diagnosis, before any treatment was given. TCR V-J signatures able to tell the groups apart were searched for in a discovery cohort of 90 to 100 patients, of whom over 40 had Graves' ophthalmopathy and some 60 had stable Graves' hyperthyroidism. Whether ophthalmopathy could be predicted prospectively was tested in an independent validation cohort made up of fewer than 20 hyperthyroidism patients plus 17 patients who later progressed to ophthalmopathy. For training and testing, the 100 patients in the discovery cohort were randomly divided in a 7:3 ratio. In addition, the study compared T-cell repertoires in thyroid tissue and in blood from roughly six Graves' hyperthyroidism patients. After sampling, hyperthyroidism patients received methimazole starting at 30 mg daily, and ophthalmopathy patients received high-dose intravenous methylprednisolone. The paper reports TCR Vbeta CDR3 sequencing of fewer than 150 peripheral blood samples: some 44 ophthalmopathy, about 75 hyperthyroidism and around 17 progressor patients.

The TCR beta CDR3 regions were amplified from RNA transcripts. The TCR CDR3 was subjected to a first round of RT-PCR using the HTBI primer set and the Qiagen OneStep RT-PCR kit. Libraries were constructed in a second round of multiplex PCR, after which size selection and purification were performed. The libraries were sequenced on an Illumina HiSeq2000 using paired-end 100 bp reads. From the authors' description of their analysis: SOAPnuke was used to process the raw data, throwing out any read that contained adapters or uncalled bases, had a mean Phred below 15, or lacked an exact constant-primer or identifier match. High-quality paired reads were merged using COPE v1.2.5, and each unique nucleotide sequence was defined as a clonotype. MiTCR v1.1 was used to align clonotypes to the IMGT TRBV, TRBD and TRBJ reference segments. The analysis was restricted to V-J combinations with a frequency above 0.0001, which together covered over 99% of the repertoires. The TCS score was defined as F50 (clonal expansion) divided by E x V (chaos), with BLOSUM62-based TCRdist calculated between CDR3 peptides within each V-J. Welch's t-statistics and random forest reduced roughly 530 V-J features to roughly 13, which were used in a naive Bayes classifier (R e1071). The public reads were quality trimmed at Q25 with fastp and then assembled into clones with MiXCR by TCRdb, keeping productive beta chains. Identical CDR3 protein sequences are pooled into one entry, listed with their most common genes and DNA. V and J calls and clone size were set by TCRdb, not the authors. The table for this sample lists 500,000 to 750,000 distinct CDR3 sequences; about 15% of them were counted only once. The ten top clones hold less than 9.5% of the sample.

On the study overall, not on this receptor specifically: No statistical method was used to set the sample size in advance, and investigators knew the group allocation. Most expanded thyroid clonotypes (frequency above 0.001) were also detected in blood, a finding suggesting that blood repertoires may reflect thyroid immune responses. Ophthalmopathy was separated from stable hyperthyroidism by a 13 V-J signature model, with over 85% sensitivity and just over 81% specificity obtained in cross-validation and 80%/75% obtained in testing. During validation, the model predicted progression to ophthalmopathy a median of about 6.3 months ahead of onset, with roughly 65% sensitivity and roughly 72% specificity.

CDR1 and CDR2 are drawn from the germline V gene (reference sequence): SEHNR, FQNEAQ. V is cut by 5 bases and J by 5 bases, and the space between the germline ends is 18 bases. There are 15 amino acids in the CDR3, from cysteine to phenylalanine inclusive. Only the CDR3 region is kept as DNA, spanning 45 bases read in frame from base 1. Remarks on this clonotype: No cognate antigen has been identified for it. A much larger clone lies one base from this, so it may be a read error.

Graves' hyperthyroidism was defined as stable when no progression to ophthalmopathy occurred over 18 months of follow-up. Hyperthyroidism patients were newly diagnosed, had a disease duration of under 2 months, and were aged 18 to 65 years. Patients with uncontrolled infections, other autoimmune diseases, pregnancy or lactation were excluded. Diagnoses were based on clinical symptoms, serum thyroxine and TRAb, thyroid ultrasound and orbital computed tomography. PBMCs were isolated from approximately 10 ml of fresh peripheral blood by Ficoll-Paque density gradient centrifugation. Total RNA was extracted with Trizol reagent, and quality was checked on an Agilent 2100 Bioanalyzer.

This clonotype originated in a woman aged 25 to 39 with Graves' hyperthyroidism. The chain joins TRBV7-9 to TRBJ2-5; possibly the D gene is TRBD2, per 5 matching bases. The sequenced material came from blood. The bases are TGTGCCAGCAGCGCCGGCGGGCCTCCGGACGAGACCCAGTACTTC. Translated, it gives CASSAGGPPDETQYF.